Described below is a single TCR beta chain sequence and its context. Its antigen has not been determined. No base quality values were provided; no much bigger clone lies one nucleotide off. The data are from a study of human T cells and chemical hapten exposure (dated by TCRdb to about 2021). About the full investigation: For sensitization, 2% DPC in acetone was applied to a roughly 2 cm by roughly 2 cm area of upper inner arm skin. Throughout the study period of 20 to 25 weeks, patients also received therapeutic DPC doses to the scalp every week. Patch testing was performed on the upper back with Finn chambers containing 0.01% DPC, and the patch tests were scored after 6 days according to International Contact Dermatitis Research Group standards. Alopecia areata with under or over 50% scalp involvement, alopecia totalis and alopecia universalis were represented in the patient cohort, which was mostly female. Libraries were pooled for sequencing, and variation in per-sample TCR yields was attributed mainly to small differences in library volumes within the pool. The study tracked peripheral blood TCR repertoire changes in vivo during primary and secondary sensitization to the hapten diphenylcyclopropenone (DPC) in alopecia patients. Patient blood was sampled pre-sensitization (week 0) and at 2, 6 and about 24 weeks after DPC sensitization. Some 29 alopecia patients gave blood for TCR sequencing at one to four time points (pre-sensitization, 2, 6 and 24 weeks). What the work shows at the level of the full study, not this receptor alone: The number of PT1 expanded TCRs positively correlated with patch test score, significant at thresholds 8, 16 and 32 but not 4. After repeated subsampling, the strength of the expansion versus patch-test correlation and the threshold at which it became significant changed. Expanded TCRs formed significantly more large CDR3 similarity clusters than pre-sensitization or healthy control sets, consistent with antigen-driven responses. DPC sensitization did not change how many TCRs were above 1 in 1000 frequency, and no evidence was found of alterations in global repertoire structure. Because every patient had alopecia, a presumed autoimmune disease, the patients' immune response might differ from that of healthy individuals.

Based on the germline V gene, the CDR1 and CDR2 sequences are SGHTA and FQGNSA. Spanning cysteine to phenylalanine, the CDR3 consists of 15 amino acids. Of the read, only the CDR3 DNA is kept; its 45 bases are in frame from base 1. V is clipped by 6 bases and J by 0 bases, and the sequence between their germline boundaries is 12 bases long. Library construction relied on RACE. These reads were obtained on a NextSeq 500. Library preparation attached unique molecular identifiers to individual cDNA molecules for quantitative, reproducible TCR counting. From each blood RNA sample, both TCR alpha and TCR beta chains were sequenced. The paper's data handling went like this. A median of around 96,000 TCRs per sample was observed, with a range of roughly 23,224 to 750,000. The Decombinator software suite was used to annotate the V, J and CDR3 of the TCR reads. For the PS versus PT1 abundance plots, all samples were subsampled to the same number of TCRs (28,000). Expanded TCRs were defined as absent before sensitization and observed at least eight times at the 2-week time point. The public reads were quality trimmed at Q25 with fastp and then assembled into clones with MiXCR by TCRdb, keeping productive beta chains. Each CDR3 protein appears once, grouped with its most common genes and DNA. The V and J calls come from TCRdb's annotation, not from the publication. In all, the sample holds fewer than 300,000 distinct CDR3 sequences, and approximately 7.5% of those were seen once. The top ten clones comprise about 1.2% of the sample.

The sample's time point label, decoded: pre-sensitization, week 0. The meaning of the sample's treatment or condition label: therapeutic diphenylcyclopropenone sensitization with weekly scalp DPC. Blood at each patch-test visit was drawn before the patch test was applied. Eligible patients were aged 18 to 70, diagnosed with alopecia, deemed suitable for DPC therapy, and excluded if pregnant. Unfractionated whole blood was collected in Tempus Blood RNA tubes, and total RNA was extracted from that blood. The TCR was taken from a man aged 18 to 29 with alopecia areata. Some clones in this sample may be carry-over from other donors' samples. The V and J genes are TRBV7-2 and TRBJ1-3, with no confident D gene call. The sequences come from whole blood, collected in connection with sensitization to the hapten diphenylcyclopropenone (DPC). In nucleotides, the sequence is TGTGCCAGCAGATTCGACATCAGCTCTGGAAACACCATATATTTT. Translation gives CASRFDISSGNTIYF.